A single TCR beta chain is shown here with its context. Germline and junction disagree at one end, which may indicate a read error. Libraries were prepared by immunoSEQ multiplex PCR; TCRdb keeps only in-frame clonotypes and omits some of them. There are about 80,000 clones in the sample; 90% to 97% occur only once, and roughly 1.7% lies in the top ten. Described time point: recipient sample about 28 days before transplant, after cytoreduction. This sample was taken from a study of T cell clonotyping in hematopoietic cell transplantation. Study as a whole: Pretransplant recipient samples were taken after cytoreduction.

This sequence was found in a woman aged 45-59 years with acute myeloid leukemia. Some clones in this sample may be carry-over from other donors' samples. The sample consisted of peripheral blood mononuclear cells, taken before stem cell transplant.

The CDR3 region has the DNA TGTGCCAGCGGCTTTAGGGATGGCTACACCTTC. This encodes CASGFRDGYTF. The chain employs TRBV5-4 and TRBJ1-2, with D unclear. The CDR3 contains 11 residues. Germline assignment: CDR1 SGHNT and CDR2 YYREEE (reference sequence). The variable domain in full, with the rest retrieved from reference TRBV5-4 and TRBJ1-2, is ETGVTQSPTHLIKTRGQQVTLRCSSQSGHNTVSWYQQALGQGPQFIFQYYREEENGRGNFPPRFSGLQFPNYSSELNVNALELDDSALYLCASGFRDGYTFGSGTRLTVV.